This T cell receptor (beta chain) was sequenced for a study of identical twins. General study points: Recombination models fit unrelated individuals' TCR alpha sharing but underestimated twins'.

As regards this clonotype: Its antigen is not identified.

TCRdb independently ran MiXCR on the 5' RACE reads; one entry per CDR3 protein. The sample yields 450,000 or so distinct CDR3 sequences, approximately 25% seen once. The same sample was also studied in work on T cells expressing NK-cell markers. Per that paper: In sorted CD3+CD56+NKG2C+, CD3+CD56+NKG2C- and CD3+CD56-NKG2C+ T cells, TCR beta repertoires were obtained.

This clonotype originated in a woman younger than 35 in good health. The sequenced material came from CD4+ T cells sorted from blood.

CDR3 sequence: CSARDARLGYNEQFF. Here the CDR3 DNA reads TGCAGTGCTAGAGATGCTCGACTCGGGTACAATGAGCAGTTCTTC. V is TRBV20-1 and J is TRBJ2-1, with D unresolved. The ends were cut back, 0 bases at V and 4 bases at J, with 13 bases in the middle. Germline assignment: CDR1 DFQATT and CDR2 SNEGSKA (reference sequence). The CDR3 runs to 15 residues.